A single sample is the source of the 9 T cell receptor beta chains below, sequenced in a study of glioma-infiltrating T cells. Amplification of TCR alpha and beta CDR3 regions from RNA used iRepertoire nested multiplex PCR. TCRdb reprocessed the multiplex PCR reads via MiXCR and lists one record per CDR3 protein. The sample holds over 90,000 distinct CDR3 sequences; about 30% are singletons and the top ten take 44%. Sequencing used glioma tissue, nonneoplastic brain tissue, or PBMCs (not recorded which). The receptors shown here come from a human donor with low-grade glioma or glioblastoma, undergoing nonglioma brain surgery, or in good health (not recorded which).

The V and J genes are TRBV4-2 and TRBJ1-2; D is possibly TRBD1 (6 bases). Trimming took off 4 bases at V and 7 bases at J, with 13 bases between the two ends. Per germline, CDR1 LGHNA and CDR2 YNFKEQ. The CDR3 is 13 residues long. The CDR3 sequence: CASSLGGVPGYTF. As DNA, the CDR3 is TGTGCCAGCAGCCTAGGGGGAGTTCCTGGCTACACCTTC.

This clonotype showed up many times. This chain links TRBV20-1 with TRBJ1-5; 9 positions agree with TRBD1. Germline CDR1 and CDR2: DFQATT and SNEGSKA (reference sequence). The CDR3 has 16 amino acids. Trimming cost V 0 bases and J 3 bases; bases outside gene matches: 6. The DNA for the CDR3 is TGCAGTGCTAGAGATCAGGGGACAGGGACCAATCAGCCCCAGCATTTT. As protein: CSARDQGTGTNQPQHF.

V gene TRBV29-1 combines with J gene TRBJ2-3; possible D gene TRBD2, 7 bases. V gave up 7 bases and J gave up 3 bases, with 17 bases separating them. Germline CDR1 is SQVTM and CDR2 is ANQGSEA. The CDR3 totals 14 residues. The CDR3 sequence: CSATGGAATDTQYF. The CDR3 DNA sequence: TGCAGCGCCACTGGGGGGGCTGCTACAGATACGCAGTATTTT.

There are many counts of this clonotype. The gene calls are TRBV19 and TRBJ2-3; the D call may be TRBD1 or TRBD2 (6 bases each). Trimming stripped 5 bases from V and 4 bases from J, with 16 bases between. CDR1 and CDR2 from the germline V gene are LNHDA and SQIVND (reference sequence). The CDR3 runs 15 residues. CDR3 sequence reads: CASSDGQWRADTQYF. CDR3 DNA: TGTGCCAGTAGTGACGGACAGTGGAGGGCAGATACGCAGTATTTT.

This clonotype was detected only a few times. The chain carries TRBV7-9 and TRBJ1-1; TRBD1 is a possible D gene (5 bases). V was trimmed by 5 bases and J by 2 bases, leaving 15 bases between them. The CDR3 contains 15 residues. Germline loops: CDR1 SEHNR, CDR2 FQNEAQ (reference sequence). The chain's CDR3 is CASSNLAQGNTEAFF. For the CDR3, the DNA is TGTGCCAGCAGCAACCTCGCGCAGGGTAACACTGAAGCTTTCTTT. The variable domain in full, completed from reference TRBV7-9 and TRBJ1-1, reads DTGVSQNPRHKITKRGQNVTFRCDPISEHNRLYWYRQTLGQGPEFLTYFQNEAQLEKSRLLSDRFSAERPKGSFSTLEIQRTEQGDSAMYLCASSNLAQGNTEAFFGQGTRLTVV.

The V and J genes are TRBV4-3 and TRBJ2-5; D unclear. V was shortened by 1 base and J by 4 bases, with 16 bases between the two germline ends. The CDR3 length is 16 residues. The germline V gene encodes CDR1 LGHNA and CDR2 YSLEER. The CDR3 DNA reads TGCGCCAGCAGCCAAGTAGGGCGAAACATCATAGAGACCCAGTACTTC. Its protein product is CASSQVGRNIIETQYF.

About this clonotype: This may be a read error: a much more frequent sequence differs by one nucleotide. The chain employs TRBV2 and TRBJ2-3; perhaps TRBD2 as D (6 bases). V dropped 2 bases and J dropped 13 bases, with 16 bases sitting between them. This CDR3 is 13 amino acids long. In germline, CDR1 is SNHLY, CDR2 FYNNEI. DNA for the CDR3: TGTGCCAGCAGTGAAACCTCCTCGGGGGAGAAGTATTTT. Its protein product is CASSETSSGEKYF.

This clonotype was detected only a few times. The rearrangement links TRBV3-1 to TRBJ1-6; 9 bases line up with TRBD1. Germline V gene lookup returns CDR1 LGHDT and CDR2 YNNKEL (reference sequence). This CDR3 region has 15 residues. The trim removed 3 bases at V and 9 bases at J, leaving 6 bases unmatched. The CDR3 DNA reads TGTGCCAGCAGCCACCGGGACAGGGAATTTTCACCCCTCCACTTT. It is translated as CASSHRDREFSPLHF.

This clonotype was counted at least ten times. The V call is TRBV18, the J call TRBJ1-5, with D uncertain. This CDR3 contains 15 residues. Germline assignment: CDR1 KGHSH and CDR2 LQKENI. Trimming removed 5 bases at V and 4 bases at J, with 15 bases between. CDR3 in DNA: TGTGCCAGCTCAGGGAGGAACACGCCAAATCAGCCCCAGCATTTT. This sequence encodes CASSGRNTPNQPQHF.